A single sample gave rise to the 16 T cell receptor beta chains below, sequenced in a study of cytomegalovirus exposure and HLA in healthy donors. Primers included in the PCR were 60 Vbeta and 13 Jbeta primers. Sequenced by immunoSEQ multiplex PCR; TCRdb stores in-frame clones only, minus some. The repertoire holds about 200,000 clones, with over 75% as singletons. Material: PBMCs. These receptors all come from a man aged 18 to 30 in good health and CMV-seronegative.

This clone was counted a few times. J is TRBJ2-1 and V is TRBV2; the match to TRBD1 covers 7 bases. This CDR3 is 13 amino acids long. Germline-derived CDR1 and CDR2 are SNHLY and FYNNEI. Losses at the gene ends were 8 bases for V and 3 bases for J; bases not matched to a gene: 4. CDR3 loop: CASQTGIYNEQFF. In nucleotides, the CDR3 is TGTGCCAGCCAGACAGGGATCTACAATGAGCAGTTCTTC.

A few counts support this clone. The J gene is TRBJ2-6, the V gene TRBV7-9; possible D gene TRBD1, 5 bases. CDR1 is SEHNR, CDR2 FQNEAQ, per germline (reference sequence). Trimming left V 1 base short and J 2 bases short, with 12 bases between. The CDR3 covers 17 residues. The CDR3, as DNA: TGTGCCAGCAGCTTAGAGGCAGGGAACCCTGGGGCCAACGTCCTGACTTTC. Translation gives CASSLEAGNPGANVLTF.

This clone was detected once. The rearrangement links TRBV19 to TRBJ2-2, with 11 bases identical to TRBD1. Per germline, CDR1 LNHDA and CDR2 SQIVND (reference sequence). V lost 6 bases and J lost 6; bases outside the gene matches: 9. This CDR3 has 16 amino acids. The CDR3 spells CASSPRTGGDPGELFF. CDR3 in DNA: TGTGCCAGTAGCCCACGGACAGGGGGCGACCCCGGGGAGCTGTTTTTT.

The V call is TRBV6-5, the J call TRBJ2-3; 8 bases are a match to TRBD2. Trimming removed 6 bases from V and 6 bases from J; junction bases left unmatched: 11. The germline gives CDR1 MNHEY, CDR2 SVGAGI. The CDR3 totals 15 residues. The CDR3 spells CASSAQAGAGDTQYF. The CDR3 DNA is TGTGCCAGCAGCGCCCAAGCGGGAGCGGGTGATACGCAGTATTTT.

This chain uses TRBV2 with TRBJ2-7; TRBD1 aligns across 9 bases. Trimming removed 6 bases from V and 5 bases from J; junction bases left unmatched: 8. The germline V gene has CDR1 SNHLY and CDR2 FYNNEI. The CDR3 is 14 residues long. CDR3 residues: CASRPGQGDDEQYF. The CDR3 bases are TGTGCCAGCAGGCCGGGACAGGGCGACGACGAGCAGTACTTC. Variable domain in full (rest from reference TRBV2 and TRBJ2-7): EPEVTQTPSHQVTQMGQEVILRCVPISNHLYFYWYRQILGQKVEFLVSFYNNEISEKSEIFDDQFSVERPDGSNFTLKIRSTKLEDSAMYFCASRPGQGDDEQYFGPGTRLTVT.

The J gene is TRBJ1-5, the V gene TRBV5-6; TRBD1 is a possible D gene (6 bases). The germline gives CDR1 SGHDT, CDR2 YYEEEE. Trimming took off 2 bases at V and 2 bases at J, with 14 bases between the two ends. The CDR3 spans 16 residues. CDR3 region: CASSFTTAGGNQPQHF. CDR3 DNA: TGTGCCAGCAGCTTCACTACTGCAGGGGGCAATCAGCCCCAGCATTTT.

This chain uses TRBV4-3 with TRBJ2-7; 10 nucleotides match TRBD1. The J segment lost 3 bases and the V segment lost 0 bases, leaving 2 bases of the junction unmatched. Germline V gene lookup returns CDR1 LGHNA and CDR2 YSLEER. The CDR3 is made up of 15 amino acids. DNA of the CDR3: TGCGCCAGCAGCCAAGAAAGGGACAGGGGCTACGAGCAGTACTTC. As protein: CASSQERDRGYEQYF.

The gene calls are TRBV7-2 and TRBJ2-5, with 7 bases matching TRBD2. Germline V CDR1 and CDR2: SGHTA, FQGNSA. This CDR3 is built from 14 residues. Losses at the gene ends were 0 bases for V and 5 bases for J; bases not matched to a gene: 3. CDR3: CASSLAGGWETQYF. Here the CDR3 DNA reads TGTGCCAGCAGCTTAGCGGGAGGGTGGGAGACCCAGTACTTC.

The rearrangement links TRBV27 to TRBJ2-1; D is perhaps TRBD2 (6 bases). The V and J ends lost 1 base and 6 bases respectively, with 13 bases between them. The CDR3 contains 15 residues. CDR1 is MNHEY, CDR2 SMNVEV, per germline (reference sequence). The CDR3 coding sequence is TGTGCCAGCAGTTTATATTCTTGGGGAGGCAATGAGCAGTTCTTC. Amino acids: CASSLYSWGGNEQFF.

This clone has just one count. The chain links TRBV6-1 to TRBJ2-3; tentatively, D is TRBD2 (6 bases). V was pared by 4 bases and J by 3 bases, with 11 bases between. Germline V gives CDR1 MNHNS, CDR2 SASEGT. This CDR3 region has 14 residues. The CDR3 coding sequence is TGTGCCAGCAGTGGCAGCGGGTGGACAGATACGCAGTATTTT. It encodes CASSGSGWTDTQYF.

This clone was seen a single time. The CDR3 loop is CASIQGAVGEQYF. For the CDR3, the DNA is TGTGCCAGCATTCAGGGGGCGGTTGGGGAGCAGTACTTC. The genes are TRBV28 and TRBJ2-7; 8 bases are shared with TRBD1. V gave up 7 bases and J gave up 7 bases; unmatched junction bases: 9. Germline CDR1 MDHEN, CDR2 SYDVKM. The CDR3 is made up of 13 amino acids.

This chain links TRBV27 with TRBJ1-2; the D gene is possibly TRBD1 (6 bases). The CDR3 covers 13 residues. With 6 bases removed from V and 8 bases from J, the gap between germline ends came to 16 bases. Germline V CDR1 and CDR2: MNHEY, SMNVEV (reference sequence). This CDR3 reads CASSPSGVKGYTF. CDR3 DNA: TGTGCCAGCAGCCCCTCAGGGGTAAAAGGCTACACCTTC.

The V and J genes are TRBV11-3 and TRBJ1-1, with D uncertain. This CDR3 has 13 residues. V gave up 1 base and J gave up 7 bases, with 10 bases separating them. Per germline, CDR1 SGHNT and CDR2 YENEEA. CDR3 protein: CASSLGPTGEAFF. CDR3 DNA: TGTGCCAGCAGCTTAGGACCCACGGGTGAAGCTTTCTTT. The variable domain in full, completed from reference TRBV11-3 and TRBJ1-1, reads EAGVVQSPRYKIIEKKQPVAFWCNPISGHNTLYWYLQNLGQGPELLIRYENEEAVDDSQLPKDRFSAERLKGVDSTLKIQPAELGDSAVYLCASSLGPTGEAFFGQGTRLTVV.

This chain uses TRBV28 with TRBJ1-2; 10 positions match TRBD1. Germline loops: CDR1 MDHEN, CDR2 SYDVKM. The CDR3 has 17 residues. V shed 4 bases, J shed 2 bases, and the junction held 10 bases outside the gene matches. The CDR3 bases are TGTGCCAGCAGTTCCGGGACAGGGGTGGAAGTAAACTATGGCTACACCTTC. Translated: CASSSGTGVEVNYGYTF.

This chain joins TRBV5-6 and TRBJ1-2; D unresolved. The length of the CDR3 is 15 residues. V was cut by 5 bases and J by 3 bases, with 17 bases left in between. Per the germline V gene, CDR1 is SGHDT and CDR2 is YYEEEE. CDR3 DNA sequence: TGTGCCAGCAGTCCACAGCTAAAGTCAGACTATGGCTACACCTTC. Translated, it gives CASSPQLKSDYGYTF. Looking up the rest from reference TRBV5-6 and TRBJ1-2 gives the full variable domain: DAGVTQSPTHLIKTRGQQVTLRCSPKSGHDTVSWYQQALGQGPQFIFQYYEEEERQRGNFPDRFSGHQFPNYSSELNVNALLLGDSALYLCASSPQLKSDYGYTFGSGTRLTVV.

As for this clone: The sample carries other DNA sequences with the same CDR3. The chain combines TRBV29-1 with TRBJ2-1, with 9 bases fitting TRBD1. The CDR3 extends over 19 amino acids. V shed 4 bases, J shed 7 bases, and the junction held 23 bases outside the gene matches. Germline values: CDR1 SQVTM, CDR2 ANQGSEA. The CDR3 reads CSVGDTGTGKGLPLNEQFF. CDR3 in DNA: TGCAGCGTTGGGGACACCGGGACAGGGAAGGGACTACCCTTGAATGAGCAGTTCTTC.